This T cell receptor beta chain is from a study of CD8+ T cells in alopecia areata. Across the whole study: Female C3H/HeJ mice aged roughly 7-11 weeks were given skin from C3H/HeJ graft donors, about 6-12 months old, that had spontaneous alopecia.

Germline assignment: CDR1 LGHNA and CDR2 YNLKQL (reference sequence). The CDR3 loop spans 15 amino acids. With 0 bases removed from V and 0 bases from J, the gap between germline ends came to 7 bases. In this sample, this clone turned up a few times. The gene names here belong to mouse. The read halts 4 residues ahead of the CDR3 end, with the missing end drawn from the germline J gene. Sorting of pooled cutaneous lymph node cells used CD4, CD8alpha, NKG2D, NKG2ACE and other markers. TCR sequencing used cDNA made by reverse transcription of extracted RNA. TCRdb keeps only in-frame clones here, not all; method: immunoSEQ multiplex PCR. The sample has approximately 300,000 clones, none seen only once; the top ten hold around 1.2%.

The source of this sequence is a C3H/HeJ mouse with alopecia areata. This strain has MHC haplotype H2-k. The chain is built from TRBV5 and TRBJ2-5, with D unclear. The source material was CD4+ T cells sorted from a lymph node. CDR3 DNA (partial): TGTGCCAGCAGCCAAGATACGACAAACCAAGAC. Protein sequence: CASSQDTTNQD. The whole CDR3 is CASSQDTTNQDTQYF.